The 26 T cell receptor beta chains presented below share a single source sample, sequenced in a study of CD8+ T cells in alopecia areata. RNA extraction and reverse transcription yielded cDNA as sequencing template. Clones were sequenced by immunoSEQ multiplex PCR, and TCRdb holds only the in-frame ones, with some missing. The sample records hundreds of thousands of clones, roughly two thirds being singletons. Source: CD4+ T cells sorted from blood, taken at week 0. The receptors originated from a human donor with alopecia areata.

This sequence joins TRBV1 and TRBJ2-1; TRBD1, the table's D call, lacks a check against the DNA. TRBV1 is a pseudogene locus. The CDR3 sequence is 14 residues long. CDR3 nucleotide sequence: TGCACCAGCAGCCCATCCACAAAACACAATGAGCAGTTCTTC. Translating it yields CTSSPSTKHNEQFF.

The chain recombines TRBV23-1 with TRBJ2-3, with D unresolved. TRBV23-1 counts as an open reading frame of uncertain function. The length of the CDR3 is 18 residues. V lost 0 bases, J lost 2 bases, and 18 bases lay in between. CDR3: CASSQSGRLCSITDTQYF. CDR3 sequence (DNA): TGCGCCAGCAGTCAATCAGGCCGTCTCTGTTCTATCACAGATACGCAGTATTTT.

V and J are TRBV11-2 and TRBJ2-5; 9 bases are a match to TRBD1. With V trimmed by 5 bases and J by 1 base, 2 bases remained unmatched. This CDR3 comprises 14 residues. Germline CDR1 is SGHAT and CDR2 is FQNNGV. The CDR3 DNA sequence: TGTGCCAGCAGCCCGACAGGGGGCCAAGAGACCCAGTACTTC. Residues: CASSPTGGQETQYF. The complete variable domain, with remaining parts taken from reference TRBV11-2 and TRBJ2-5, reads EAGVAQSPRYKIIEKRQSVAFWCNPISGHATLYWYQQILGQGPKLLIQFQNNGVVDDSQLPKDRFSAERLKGVDSTLKIQPAKLEDSAVYLCASSPTGGQETQYFGPGTRLLVL.

For the CDR3, the DNA is TGTGCCAGCGGTAATGCTGAAGCTTTCTTT. Amino acid sequence: CASGNAEAFF. This chain connects TRBV6-1 to TRBJ1-1; D gene uncertain. The CDR3 runs to 10 residues. CDR1 is MNHNS and CDR2 is SASEGT in the germline V gene. The ends were cut back, 8 bases at V and 6 bases at J, with 7 bases in the middle.

This clone appeared once. The chain recombines TRBV30 with TRBJ2-1; 9 bases are a match to TRBD1. From germline, CDR1 is GTSNPN and CDR2 SVGIG (reference sequence). Trimming at V came to 1 base and at J to 0 bases, leaving 1 base not matched to a gene. This CDR3 is 15 amino acids long. The CDR3 is CAWSGTGASYNEQFF. For the CDR3, the DNA is TGTGCCTGGAGTGGGACAGGGGCCTCCTACAATGAGCAGTTCTTC.

This sequence joins TRBV11-1 and TRBJ2-7; no firm D call. The CDR3 consists of 16 residues. The germline V gene has CDR1 SGHAT and CDR2 FQDESV (reference sequence). V was cut by 5 bases and J by 2 bases, with 19 bases left in between. The CDR3 loop is CASSRQPDTLPYEQYF. Written as DNA, the CDR3 is TGTGCCAGCAGCCGACAACCCGACACCTTACCCTACGAGCAGTACTTC.

This chain joins TRBV6-1 and TRBJ2-1; D is unresolved. Germline V lookup: CDR1 MNHNS, CDR2 SASEGT. The CDR3 loop spans 14 amino acids. With 8 bases removed from V and 0 bases from J, the gap between germline ends came to 11 bases. CDR3 DNA: TGTGCCAGCGCTGGCCGGAGCTCCTACAATGAGCAGTTCTTC. Translation: CASAGRSSYNEQFF.

The V and J genes are TRBV29-1 and TRBJ1-1; D is possibly TRBD1 (6 bases). With 7 bases removed from V and 1 base from J, the gap between germline ends came to 16 bases. This CDR3 region has 14 residues. CDR1 SQVTM and CDR2 ANQGSEA come from the germline V gene. The CDR3 region is CSARLGRGNTEAFF. The CDR3 DNA reads as TGCAGCGCCCGGTTGGGCAGGGGGAACACTGAAGCTTTCTTT.

The chain links TRBV19 to TRBJ1-5, with a weak D call TRBD1 (6 bases). Germline V gives CDR1 LNHDA, CDR2 SQIVND (reference sequence). The CDR3 consists of 15 residues. V lost 5 bases and J 2 bases, leaving 13 bases between the germline ends. The CDR3 spells CASSSGVYGNQPQHF. The CDR3 bases are TGTGCCAGTAGTTCAGGGGTTTACGGCAATCAGCCCCAGCATTTT.

This chain connects TRBV14 to TRBJ1-1; tentative D call: TRBD1 (6 bases). V lost 3 bases, J lost 10 bases, and 15 bases lay in between. CDR1 is SGHDN, CDR2 FVKESK, per germline. This CDR3 is 13 amino acids long. This CDR3 reads CASSHHPGDGAFF. The CDR3 DNA sequence: TGTGCCAGCAGCCACCACCCAGGGGACGGAGCTTTCTTT.

The CDR3 region has the DNA TGTGCCAGCAGCGTAGTGTCCCGGAACACTGAAGCTTTCTTT. This encodes CASSVVSRNTEAFF. The V gene is TRBV9, the J gene TRBJ1-1, with D uncertain. V gave up 0 bases and J gave up 1 base, with 7 bases separating them. From germline, CDR1 is SGDLS and CDR2 YYNGEE. The CDR3 has 14 residues.

The rearrangement links TRBV29-1 to TRBJ1-6; TRBD1 matches 9 bases. The V gene end was trimmed by 7 bases and the J gene end by 6 bases; junction bases not matched to a gene: 4. Germline-derived CDR1 and CDR2 are SQVTM and ANQGSEA. This CDR3 region has 13 residues. CDR3 protein: CSAQGAVNSPLHF. The CDR3 DNA follows: TGCAGCGCACAGGGGGCGGTTAATTCACCCCTCCACTTT.

The chain joins TRBV20-1 to TRBJ1-1; D might be TRBD1 (5 bases). The CDR3 runs to 11 residues. V was trimmed by 1 base and J by 12 bases, leaving 12 bases between them. Germline V gene lookup returns CDR1 DFQATT and CDR2 SNEGSKA (reference sequence). As DNA, the CDR3 is TGCAGTGCTAGAGTCACAGGCTATACTTTCTTT. This codes for CSARVTGYTFF.

The sample holds many counts of this clone. The chain has TRBV5-4 and TRBJ2-5; 10 bases map to TRBD2. Germline V lookup: CDR1 SGHNT, CDR2 YYREEE (reference sequence). Trimming at V came to 2 bases and at J to 5 bases, leaving 6 bases not matched to a gene. The CDR3 is made up of 15 amino acids. CDR3 in amino acids: CASSFTSGVEETQYF. The CDR3 bases are TGTGCCAGCAGCTTCACTAGCGGGGTAGAGGAGACCCAGTACTTC.

J is TRBJ2-7 and V is TRBV25-1; possible D gene TRBD1, 5 bases. The CDR3 sequence is 14 residues long. V was cut by 4 bases and J by 4 bases, with 14 bases left in between. Germline V gene sequence: CDR1 MGHDK, CDR2 SYGVNS. CDR3 sequence reads: CASSARTPPYEQYF. In DNA, the CDR3 is TGTGCCAGCAGTGCCCGGACACCTCCTTACGAGCAGTACTTC.

The rearrangement uses TRBV25-1 and TRBJ2-3; TRBD2 is a possible D gene (7 bases). In germline, CDR1 is MGHDK, CDR2 SYGVNS. CDR3 length equals 14 residues. V shed 3 bases and J shed 2 bases, with 9 bases lying between them. This CDR3 reads CASSEGGATDTQYF. For the CDR3, the DNA is TGTGCCAGCAGTGAGGGGGGGGCCACAGATACGCAGTATTTT.

The table lists this clone with a few counts. The CDR3 protein is CASSGNKLPGTSPLHF. CDR3 nucleotide sequence: TGTGCCAGCAGCGGAAACAAGCTTCCAGGGACCTCACCCCTCCACTTT. The chain links TRBV9 to TRBJ1-6; TRBD1 might be the D (5 bases). This CDR3 has 16 amino acids. Trimming left V 3 bases short and J 10 bases short, with 20 bases between. Germline V CDR1 and CDR2: SGDLS, YYNGEE.

The genes are TRBV2 and TRBJ2-5; no reliable D call. Germline loops: CDR1 SNHLY, CDR2 FYNNEI. V lost 6 bases, J lost 5 bases, and 13 bases lay in between. The CDR3 consists of 13 residues. As DNA, the CDR3 is TGTGCCAGCAGCTCCCAACCCGGGGAGACCCAGTACTTC. Translating it yields CASSSQPGETQYF.

The V call is TRBV7-9, the J call TRBJ1-2, with a possible D match to TRBD1 (5 bases). Deletions cut 0 bases from V and 7 bases from J, with 15 bases between. Per the germline V gene, CDR1 is SEHNR and CDR2 is FQNEAQ (reference sequence). CDR3 length equals 15 residues. The CDR3 coding sequence is TGTGCCAGCAGCTTAGCCTTCCCAACAGGATCTGGCTACACCTTC. It yields the protein CASSLAFPTGSGYTF.

The chain links TRBV30 to TRBJ2-7; TRBD1 is a possible D gene (5 bases). This CDR3 is 14 amino acids long. The germline gives CDR1 GTSNPN, CDR2 SVGIG (reference sequence). V lost 4 bases and J 3 bases, leaving 16 bases between the germline ends. The CDR3 loop is CAWTSTVQNYEQYF. In nucleotides, the CDR3 is TGTGCCTGGACATCGACAGTCCAAAACTACGAGCAGTACTTC.

This clone occurred a few times. The chain couples TRBV10-3 to TRBJ2-7; unclear D gene. CDR3 length: 12 residues. The germline gives CDR1 ENHRY, CDR2 SYGVKD. V was clipped by 10 bases and J by 2 bases, with 12 bases between them. CDR3 sequence (DNA): TGTGCCACTTCACAGAATACCTACGAGCAGTACTTC. Its translation is CATSQNTYEQYF.

This clone was observed a handful of times. The V call is TRBV5-1, the J call TRBJ1-6; D call uncertain. This CDR3 is 14 amino acids long. Germline lookup yields CDR1 SGHRS and CDR2 YFSETQ. V was clipped by 5 bases and J by 0 bases, with 6 bases between them. The chain's CDR3 is CASSGSSYNSPLHF. Written as DNA, the CDR3 is TGCGCCAGCAGTGGGAGCTCCTATAATTCACCCCTCCACTTT.

As to this clone: Mismatch with germline at one junction end may stem from a read error. This rearrangement joins TRBV5-1 to TRBJ2-3; D is possibly TRBD1 or TRBD2 (5 bases each). This CDR3 spans 12 amino acids. Germline loops: CDR1 SGHRS, CDR2 YFSETQ. CDR3 protein: CASSSDGRGYQF. CDR3 in DNA: TGCGCCAGCAGCTCGGACGGCCGGGGCTACCAGTTT.

The chain uses TRBV4-2 and TRBJ2-1, with D perhaps TRBD1 or TRBD2 (5 bases each). Trimming took off 3 bases at V and 7 bases at J, with 19 bases between the two ends. The CDR3 is 16 residues long. Germline assignment: CDR1 LGHNA and CDR2 YNFKEQ. CDR3 coding DNA: TGTGCCAGCAGCCAGGGTGGGACCTCATTCGGGAATGAGCAGTTCTTC. Translating it yields CASSQGGTSFGNEQFF.

This clone was recorded a few times. This chain connects TRBV2 to TRBJ2-2; 12 nucleotides agree with TRBD2. After removal of 7 bases from V and 7 bases from J, the junction contained 10 bases not matched to a gene. The CDR3 length is 16 residues. Per the germline V gene, CDR1 is SNHLY and CDR2 is FYNNEI. CDR3: CASNGRTSGVGGELFF. CDR3 in DNA: TGTGCCAGCAACGGGCGGACTAGCGGGGTTGGCGGGGAGCTGTTTTTT.

V gene TRBV6-1 combines with J gene TRBJ2-3; no definite D call. V lost 5 bases and J lost 0, with 0 bases in between. CDR1 MNHNS and CDR2 SASEGT come from the germline V gene. The CDR3 spans 11 residues. As DNA, the CDR3 is TGTGCCAGCAGTAGCACAGATACGCAGTATTTT. Translation gives CASSSTDTQYF.